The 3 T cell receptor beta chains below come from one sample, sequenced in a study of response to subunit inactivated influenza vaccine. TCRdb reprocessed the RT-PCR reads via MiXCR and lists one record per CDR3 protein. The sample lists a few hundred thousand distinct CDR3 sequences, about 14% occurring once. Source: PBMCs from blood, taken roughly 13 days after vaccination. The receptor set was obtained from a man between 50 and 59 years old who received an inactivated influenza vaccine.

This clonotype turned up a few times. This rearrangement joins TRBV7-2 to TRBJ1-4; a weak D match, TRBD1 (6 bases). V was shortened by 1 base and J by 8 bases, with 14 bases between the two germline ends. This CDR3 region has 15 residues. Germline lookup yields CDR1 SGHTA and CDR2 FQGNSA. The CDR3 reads CASSLGAGVREKLFF. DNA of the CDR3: TGTGCCAGCAGCTTAGGGGCAGGGGTGCGAGAAAAACTGTTTTTT. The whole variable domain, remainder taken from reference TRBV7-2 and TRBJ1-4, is GAGVSQSPSNKVTEKGKDVELRCDPISGHTALYWYRQSLGQGLEFLIYFQGNSAPDKSGLPSDRFSAERTGGSVSTLTIQRTQQEDSAVYLCASSLGAGVREKLFFGSGTQLSVL.

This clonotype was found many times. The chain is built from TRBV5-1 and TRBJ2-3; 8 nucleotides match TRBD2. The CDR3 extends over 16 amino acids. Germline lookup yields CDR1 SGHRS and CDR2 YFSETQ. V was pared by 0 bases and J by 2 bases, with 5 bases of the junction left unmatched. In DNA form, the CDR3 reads TGCGCCAGCAGCTTGGATGGCGGGAGGACCACAGATACGCAGTATTTT. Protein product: CASSLDGGRTTDTQYF.

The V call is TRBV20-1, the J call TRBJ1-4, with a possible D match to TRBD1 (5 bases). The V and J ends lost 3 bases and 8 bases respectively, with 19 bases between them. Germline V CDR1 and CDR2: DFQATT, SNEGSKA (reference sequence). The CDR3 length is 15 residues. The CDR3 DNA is TGCAGTGCTAGCTTGCGGGGGGGTGAATGGGAAAAACTGTTTTTT. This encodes CSASLRGGEWEKLFF.